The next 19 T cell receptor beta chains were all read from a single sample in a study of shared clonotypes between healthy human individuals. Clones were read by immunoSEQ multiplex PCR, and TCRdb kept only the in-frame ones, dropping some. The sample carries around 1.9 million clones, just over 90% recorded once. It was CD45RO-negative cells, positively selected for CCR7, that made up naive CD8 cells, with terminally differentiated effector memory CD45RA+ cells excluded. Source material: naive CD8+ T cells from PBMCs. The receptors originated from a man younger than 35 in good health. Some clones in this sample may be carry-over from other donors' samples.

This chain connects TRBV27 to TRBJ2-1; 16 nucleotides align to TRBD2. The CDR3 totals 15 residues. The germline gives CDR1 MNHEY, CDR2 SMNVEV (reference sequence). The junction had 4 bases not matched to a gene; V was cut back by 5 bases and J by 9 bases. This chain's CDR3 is CASSPGTSGRGEQFF. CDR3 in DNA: TGTGCCAGCAGTCCAGGGACTAGCGGGAGGGGTGAGCAGTTCTTC.

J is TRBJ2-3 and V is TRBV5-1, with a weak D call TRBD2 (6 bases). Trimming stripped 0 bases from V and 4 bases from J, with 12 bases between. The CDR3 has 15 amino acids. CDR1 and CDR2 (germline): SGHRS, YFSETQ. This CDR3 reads CASSLAPGEPDTQYF. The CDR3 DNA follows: TGCGCCAGCAGCTTGGCGCCGGGAGAGCCAGATACGCAGTATTTT.

In nucleotides, the CDR3 is TGTGCCTCCCGAGGGAGCTCCTATAATTCACCCCTCCACTTT. Its translation: CASRGSSYNSPLHF. The rearrangement links TRBV30 to TRBJ1-6; D is unclear. V was cut by 7 bases and J by 0 bases, with 10 bases left in between. There are 14 residues in the CDR3. Germline V gene lookup returns CDR1 GTSNPN and CDR2 SVGIG (reference sequence).

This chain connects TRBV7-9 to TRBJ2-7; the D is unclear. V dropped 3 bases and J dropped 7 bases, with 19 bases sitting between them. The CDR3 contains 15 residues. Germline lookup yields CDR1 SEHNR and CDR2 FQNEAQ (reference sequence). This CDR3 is CASSLRTESTGEQYF. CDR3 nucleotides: TGTGCCAGCAGCTTGAGGACGGAATCTACTGGGGAGCAGTACTTC. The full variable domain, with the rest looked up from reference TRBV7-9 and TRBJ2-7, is DTGVSQNPRHKITKRGQNVTFRCDPISEHNRLYWYRQTLGQGPEFLTYFQNEAQLEKSRLLSDRFSAERPKGSFSTLEIQRTEQGDSAMYLCASSLRTESTGEQYFGPGTRLTVT.

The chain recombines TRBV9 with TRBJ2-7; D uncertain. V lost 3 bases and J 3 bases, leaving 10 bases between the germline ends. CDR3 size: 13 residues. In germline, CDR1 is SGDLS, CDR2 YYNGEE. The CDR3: CASSGPSGYEQYF. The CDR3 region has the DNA TGTGCCAGCAGCGGCCCCTCAGGCTACGAGCAGTACTTC.

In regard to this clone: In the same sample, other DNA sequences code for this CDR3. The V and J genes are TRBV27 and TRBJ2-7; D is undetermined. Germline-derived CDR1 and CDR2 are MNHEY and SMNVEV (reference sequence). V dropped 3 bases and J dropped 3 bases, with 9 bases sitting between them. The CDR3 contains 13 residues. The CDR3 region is CASSFGSHYEQYF. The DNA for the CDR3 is TGTGCCAGCAGTTTCGGGTCTCACTACGAGCAGTACTTC.

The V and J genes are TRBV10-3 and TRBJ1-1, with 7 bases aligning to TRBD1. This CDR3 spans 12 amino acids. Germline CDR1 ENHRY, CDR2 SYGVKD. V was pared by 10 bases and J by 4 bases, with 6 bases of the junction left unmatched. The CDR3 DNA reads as TGTGCCACCTTAGGGGGCGGCACTGAAGCTTTCTTT. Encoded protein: CATLGGGTEAFF.

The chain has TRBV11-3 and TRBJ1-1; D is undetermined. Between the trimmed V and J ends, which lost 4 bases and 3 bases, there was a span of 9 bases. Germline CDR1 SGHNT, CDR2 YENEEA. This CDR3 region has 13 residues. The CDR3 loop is CASSSDRYTEAFF. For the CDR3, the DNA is TGTGCCAGCAGCTCCGACCGATACACTGAAGCTTTCTTT.

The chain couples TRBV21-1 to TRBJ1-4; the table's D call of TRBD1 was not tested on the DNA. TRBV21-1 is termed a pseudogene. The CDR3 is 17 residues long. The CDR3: CASSKGSQGPTNEKLFF. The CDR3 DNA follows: TGTGCCAGCAGCAAAGGATCTCAGGGGCCCACTAATGAAAAACTGTTTTTT.

The CDR3 loop reads CASSGSLVPYNEQFF. The DNA of the CDR3 is TGTGCCAGCAGCGGATCACTAGTTCCCTACAATGAGCAGTTCTTC. The J gene is TRBJ2-1, the V gene TRBV5-4; the D gene is possibly TRBD2 (5 bases). There are 15 residues in the CDR3. Germline V gene lookup returns CDR1 SGHNT and CDR2 YYREEE (reference sequence). Trimming pared 4 bases from V and 2 bases from J, leaving 13 bases between.

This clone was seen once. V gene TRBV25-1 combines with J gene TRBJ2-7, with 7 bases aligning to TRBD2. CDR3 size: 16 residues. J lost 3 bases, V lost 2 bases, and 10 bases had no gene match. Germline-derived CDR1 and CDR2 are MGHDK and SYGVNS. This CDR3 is CASSETLATGGYEQYF. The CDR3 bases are TGTGCCAGCAGTGAAACCCTAGCGACGGGAGGCTACGAGCAGTACTTC.

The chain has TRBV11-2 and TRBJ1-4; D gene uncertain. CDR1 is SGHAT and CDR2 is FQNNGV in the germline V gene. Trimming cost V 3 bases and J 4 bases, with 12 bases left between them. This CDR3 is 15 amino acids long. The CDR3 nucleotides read TGTGCCAGCAGCTTTTTTGACGGTCTTAATGAAAAACTGTTTTTT. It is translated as CASSFFDGLNEKLFF.

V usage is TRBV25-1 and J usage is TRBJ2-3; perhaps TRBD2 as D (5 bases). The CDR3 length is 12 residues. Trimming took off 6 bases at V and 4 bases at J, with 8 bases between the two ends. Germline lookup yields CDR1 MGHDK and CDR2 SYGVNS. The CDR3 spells CASRRGADTQYF. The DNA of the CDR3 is TGTGCCAGCAGACGGGGTGCAGATACGCAGTATTTT. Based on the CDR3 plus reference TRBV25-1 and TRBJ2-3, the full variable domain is EADIYQTPRYLVIGTGKKITLECSQTMGHDKMYWYQQDPGMELHLIHYSYGVNSTEKGDLSSESTVSRIRTEHFPLTLESARPSHTSQYLCASRRGADTQYFGPGTRLTVL.

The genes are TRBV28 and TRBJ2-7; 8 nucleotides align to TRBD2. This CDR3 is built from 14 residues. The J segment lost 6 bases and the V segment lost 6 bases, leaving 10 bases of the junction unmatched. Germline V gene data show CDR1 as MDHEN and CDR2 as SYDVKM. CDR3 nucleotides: TGTGCCAGCAGCAAAACGGGGACTAGTGGCGAGCAGTACTTC. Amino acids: CASSKTGTSGEQYF.

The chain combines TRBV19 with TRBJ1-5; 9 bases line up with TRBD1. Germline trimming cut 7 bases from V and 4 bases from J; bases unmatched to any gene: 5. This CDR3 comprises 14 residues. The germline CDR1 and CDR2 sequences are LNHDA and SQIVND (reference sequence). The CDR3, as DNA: TGTGCCAGTAAGTTGGGACAGGGAAATCAGCCCCAGCATTTT. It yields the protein CASKLGQGNQPQHF.

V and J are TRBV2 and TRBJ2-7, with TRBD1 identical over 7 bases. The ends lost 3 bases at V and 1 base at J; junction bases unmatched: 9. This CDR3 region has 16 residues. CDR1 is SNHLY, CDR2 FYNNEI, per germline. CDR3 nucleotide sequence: TGTGCCAGCAGTGACCGGGACAGACTATTTTCCTACGAGCAGTACTTC. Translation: CASSDRDRLFSYEQYF.

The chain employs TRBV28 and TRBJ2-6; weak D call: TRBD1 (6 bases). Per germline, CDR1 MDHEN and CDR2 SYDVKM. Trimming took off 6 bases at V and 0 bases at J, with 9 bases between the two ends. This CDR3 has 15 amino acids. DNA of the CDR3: TGTGCCAGCAGGCAGACAGGCTCTGGGGCCAACGTCCTGACTTTC. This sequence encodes CASRQTGSGANVLTF.

DNA of the CDR3: TGCGCCAGCAGGAGACAGGCCTTCTGTGGCTACACCTTC. It translates to CASRRQAFCGYTF. The J gene is TRBJ1-2, the V gene TRBV10-1; weak D call: TRBD1 (6 bases). CDR3 length equals 13 residues. The V end lost 6 bases, the J end lost 7 bases, and 15 bases lay between the germline ends. The germline V gene encodes CDR1 WNHNN and CDR2 SYGVQD (reference sequence).

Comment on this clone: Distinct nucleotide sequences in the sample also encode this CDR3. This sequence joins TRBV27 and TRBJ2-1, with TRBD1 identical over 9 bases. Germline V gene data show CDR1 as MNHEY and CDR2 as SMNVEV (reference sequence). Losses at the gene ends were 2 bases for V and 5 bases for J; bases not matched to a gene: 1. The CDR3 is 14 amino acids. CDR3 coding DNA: TGTGCCAGCAGTTTAGGGACAGGGCACAATGAGCAGTTCTTC. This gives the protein CASSLGTGHNEQFF.